The present T cell receptor (beta chain) was sequenced within a study of T cells in localized non-small cell lung cancer. Some clones are missing from TCRdb's copy, which holds only in-frame ones; the method was immunoSEQ multiplex PCR. In the table there are tens of thousands of clones, just under 85% of which are singletons. Germline loops: CDR1 SGHTA, CDR2 FQGTGA. The CDR3 runs to 16 residues. V was clipped by 4 bases and J by 9 bases; unmatched bases: 14. This clonotype was sampled from a female donor over 55 with stage I lung adenocarcinoma. The rearrangement links TRBV7-3 to TRBJ2-1, with 8 bases matching TRBD2. This sample comprised peripheral blood, obtained before any cancer treatment. The CDR3 region has the DNA TGTGCCAGCAGCTCAAAGGTGGCTAGCGGGTCAAGTGAGCAGTTCTTC. Translating gives CASSSKVASGSSEQFF.